Following are 26 T cell receptor beta chains from one sample sequenced in a study of OX40 agonist ivuxolimab in advanced cancers. Repertoires were generated with immunoSEQ multiplex PCR, while TCRdb's copy carries only in-frame clones and drops some. The data contain tens of thousands of clones, about 91% of them singletons. The material sequenced was CD4+ or CD8+ T cells sorted from blood, taken in a trial of the OX40 agonist ivuxolimab. Receptors originate from an adult with an advanced solid tumor such as melanoma, head and neck, liver or kidney cancer.

This rearrangement joins TRBV18 to TRBJ2-7; 9 positions agree with TRBD2. There are 17 residues in the CDR3. V gave up 0 bases and J gave up 3 bases; unmatched junction bases: 9. Germline assignment: CDR1 KGHSH and CDR2 LQKENI. CDR3 nucleotides: TGTGCCAGCTCACCACCTATGGCTAGCGGGACCCTCTACGAGCAGTACTTC. It encodes CASSPPMASGTLYEQYF.

This chain uses TRBV10-3 with TRBJ2-7; D gene unclear. The CDR3 is 12 amino acids. Germline V CDR1 and CDR2: ENHRY, SYGVKD. V gave up 0 bases and J gave up 3 bases, with 3 bases separating them. CDR3 region: CAISESVYEQYF. The CDR3 DNA sequence: TGTGCCATCAGTGAGTCGGTCTACGAGCAGTACTTC.

The chain combines TRBV7-2 with TRBJ2-5, with D unclear. Germline assignment: CDR1 SGHTA and CDR2 FQGNSA. Trimming removed 1 base from V and 3 bases from J, with 6 bases in between. The CDR3 sequence is 13 residues long. CDR3 DNA: TGTGCCAGCAGCTTAGTTAGTGAAGAGACCCAGTACTTC. This sequence encodes CASSLVSEETQYF.

The sample holds one count of this clone. The V gene is TRBV19, the J gene TRBJ1-5; D unclear. The ends were cut back, 6 bases at V and 7 bases at J, with 19 bases in the middle. There are 15 residues in the CDR3. CDR1 LNHDA and CDR2 SQIVND come from the germline V gene (reference sequence). The CDR3 sequence is CASSLDGPNNQPQHF. The DNA of the CDR3 is TGTGCCAGTAGCTTGGACGGACCCAATAACCAGCCCCAGCATTTT.

This chain links TRBV5-4 with TRBJ2-7; 8 nucleotides agree with TRBD1. V dropped 2 bases and J dropped 5; count of bases not matched to a gene: 9. Germline V gene data show CDR1 as SGHNT and CDR2 as YYREEE (reference sequence). This CDR3 is built from 15 residues. In nucleotides, the CDR3 is TGTGCCAGCAGCTTTAGAGGACAGGGAATCCACGAGCAGTACTTC. This translates into CASSFRGQGIHEQYF.

This clone has a single count. The chain joins TRBV27 to TRBJ1-1; weak D call: TRBD1 (6 bases). Germline assignment: CDR1 MNHEY and CDR2 SMNVEV (reference sequence). Between the trimmed V and J ends, which lost 6 bases and 5 bases, there was a span of 19 bases. The CDR3 has 15 residues. CDR3 nucleotides: TGTGCCAGCAGCGAGGAGGGGGGGGTCCTGACTGAAGCTTTCTTT. It yields the protein CASSEEGGVLTEAFF.

The rearrangement links TRBV6-6 to TRBJ2-7; 9 bases match TRBD2. Germline lookup yields CDR1 MNHNY and CDR2 SVGAGI (reference sequence). The CDR3 is 15 residues long. The ends lost 6 bases at V and 4 bases at J; junction bases unmatched: 10. The CDR3 nucleotides read TGTGCCAGCAGCACTAGTAGCGGGAGTGGTTACGAGCAGTACTTC. Protein product: CASSTSSGSGYEQYF.

The chain combines TRBV28 with TRBJ2-7; no clear D gene. The length of the CDR3 is 12 residues. Trimming stripped 1 base from V and 9 bases from J, with 10 bases between. Germline assignment: CDR1 MDHEN and CDR2 SYDVKM. The CDR3 protein is CASSLLVALQYF. The CDR3, as DNA: TGTGCCAGCAGTTTATTGGTGGCCTTGCAGTACTTC.

V and J are TRBV5-1 and TRBJ1-3; D call uncertain. This CDR3 is 16 amino acids long. V lost 0 bases and J lost 0, with 10 bases in between. Per the germline V gene, CDR1 is SGHRS and CDR2 is YFSETQ. This CDR3 reads CASSLEGMNSGNTIYF. The DNA for the CDR3 is TGCGCCAGCAGCTTGGAGGGAATGAACTCTGGAAACACCATATATTTT.

J is TRBJ1-2 and V is TRBV2; TRBD1 aligns across 7 bases. This CDR3 is 13 amino acids long. Germline V gene sequence: CDR1 SNHLY, CDR2 FYNNEI. Losses at the gene ends were 6 bases for V and 8 bases for J; bases not matched to a gene: 9. In DNA, the CDR3 is TGTGCCAGCAGGGCAGAGACAGGGTACGGCTACACCTTC. It specifies CASRAETGYGYTF. The full variable domain, its missing parts supplied by reference TRBV2 and TRBJ1-2, is EPEVTQTPSHQVTQMGQEVILRCVPISNHLYFYWYRQILGQKVEFLVSFYNNEISEKSEIFDDQFSVERPDGSNFTLKIRSTKLEDSAMYFCASRAETGYGYTFGSGTRLTVV.

This clone came up once. The CDR3 sequence is CASSQETDPTNEKLFF. The DNA for the CDR3 is TGTGCCAGCAGCCAAGAGACAGACCCAACTAATGAAAAACTGTTTTTT. The V call is TRBV4-2, the J call TRBJ1-4; a possible D gene is TRBD1 (5 bases). CDR3 length equals 16 residues. Germline V CDR1 and CDR2: LGHNA, YNFKEQ. V lost 0 bases, J lost 0 bases, and 8 bases lay in between.

This chain links TRBV11-3 with TRBJ2-7, with D possibly being TRBD1 (5 bases). The CDR3 covers 13 residues. Germline V gene sequence: CDR1 SGHNT, CDR2 YENEEA. Trimming pared 3 bases from V and 3 bases from J, leaving 9 bases between. This CDR3 reads CASSFGARYEQYF. The CDR3 DNA follows: TGTGCCAGCAGCTTTGGGGCTCGCTACGAGCAGTACTTC.

Only one count was recorded for this clone. The chain uses TRBV19 and TRBJ2-7; 9 bases line up with TRBD2. The CDR3 totals 13 residues. Germline loops: CDR1 LNHDA, CDR2 SQIVND (reference sequence). The J segment lost 4 bases and the V segment lost 10 bases, leaving 8 bases of the junction unmatched. CDR3 sequence: CATSGTTHYEQYF. DNA of the CDR3: TGTGCCACTAGCGGGACTACTCATTACGAGCAGTACTTC. Filled out from reference TRBV19 and TRBJ2-7, the complete variable domain reads DGGITQSPKYLFRKEGQNVTLSCEQNLNHDAMYWYRQDPGQGLRLIYYSQIVNDFQKGDIAEGYSVSREKKESFPLTVTSAQKNPTAFYLCATSGTTHYEQYFGPGTRLTVT.

This clone has just one count. This chain uses TRBV27 with TRBJ1-5; weak D call: TRBD1 (5 bases). CDR1 is MNHEY, CDR2 SMNVEV, per germline (reference sequence). This CDR3 contains 15 residues. V gave up 5 bases and J gave up 7 bases, with 18 bases separating them. CDR3: CASSPHPGVEQPQHF. DNA for the CDR3: TGTGCCAGCAGTCCCCACCCGGGGGTTGAACAGCCCCAGCATTTT.

The chain uses TRBV4-3 and TRBJ2-2, with TRBD2 identical over 7 bases. This CDR3 has 15 residues. V lost 0 bases, J lost 3 bases, and 1 base stayed unmatched. Germline V gene data show CDR1 as LGHNA and CDR2 as YSLEER. DNA of the CDR3: TGCGCCAGCAGCCAAGATCGGGGGGACACCGGGGAGCTGTTTTTT. The encoded protein is CASSQDRGDTGELFF.

V is TRBV14 and J is TRBJ1-2; D is unclear. From germline, CDR1 is SGHDN and CDR2 FVKESK. The CDR3 has 16 amino acids. V was cut by 0 bases and J by 1 base, with 12 bases left in between. In DNA form, the CDR3 reads TGTGCCAGCAGCCAAGATCGGGGAGCGCTTAACTATGGCTACACCTTC. Residues: CASSQDRGALNYGYTF.

The chain links TRBV5-8 to TRBJ1-4; TRBD1 aligns across 9 bases. The CDR3 consists of 16 residues. Germline CDR1 and CDR2: SGHTS and YDEGEE. Trimming at V came to 3 bases and at J to 3 bases, leaving 6 bases not matched to a gene. The CDR3 loop reads CASSSWTGASNEKLFF. CDR3 sequence (DNA): TGTGCCAGCAGCTCTTGGACAGGGGCGTCTAATGAAAAACTGTTTTTT.

The CDR3 region is CASSLFSENTEAFF. The CDR3 DNA reads as TGTGCCAGCAGCTTATTTTCAGAGAACACTGAAGCTTTCTTT. The J gene is TRBJ1-1, the V gene TRBV11-1; D not resolved. Germline CDR1 and CDR2: SGHAT and FQDESV (reference sequence). The CDR3 has 14 amino acids. With 2 bases removed from V and 1 base from J, the gap between germline ends came to 8 bases.

The chain employs TRBV19 and TRBJ2-6; D is unclear. CDR3 length: 17 amino acids. CDR1 is LNHDA and CDR2 is SQIVND in the germline V gene (reference sequence). V shed 5 bases and J shed 0 bases, with 14 bases lying between them. The CDR3 reads CASSLQTWSSGANVLTF. CDR3 bases: TGTGCCAGTAGTCTCCAGACCTGGAGCTCTGGGGCCAACGTCCTGACTTTC.

CDR3 bases: TGTGCCAGCAGCTTATCTTTGGCAGACGAGCAGGCTTTCTTT. Translating gives CASSLSLADEQAFF. The chain recombines TRBV7-6 with TRBJ1-1; D is ambiguous. The germline V gene encodes CDR1 SGHVS and CDR2 FNYEAQ. This CDR3 comprises 14 residues. V lost 2 bases to trimming and J lost 11 bases, with 18 bases between them.

The genes are TRBV6-5 and TRBJ2-7; 11 bases are a match to TRBD1. The CDR3 runs 16 residues. V shed 3 bases and J 3 bases; nucleotides not matched to a gene: 7. Germline loops: CDR1 MNHEY, CDR2 SVGAGI. This chain's CDR3 is CASSYTVGTGGYEQYF. The CDR3 coding sequence is TGTGCCAGCAGTTATACGGTGGGGACAGGGGGCTACGAGCAGTACTTC.

This chain links TRBV9 with TRBJ1-4; D gene unclear. The germline V and J ends were trimmed by 1 base and 8 bases, with 15 bases remaining between them. Germline CDR1 reads SGDLS; CDR2 reads YYNGEE. This CDR3 has 15 residues. CDR3 DNA sequence: TGTGCCAGCAGCGTAACCGGGCTCGCCGGGGAAAAACTGTTTTTT. This translates into CASSVTGLAGEKLFF.

The chain uses TRBV6-5 and TRBJ1-2; D is uncertain. The CDR3 sequence is 15 residues long. The V and J ends lost 4 bases and 4 bases respectively, with 16 bases between them. Germline assignment: CDR1 MNHEY and CDR2 SVGAGI. The CDR3 region is CASSSEEENSYGYTF. The CDR3 DNA follows: TGTGCCAGCAGTTCCGAGGAGGAGAATAGCTATGGCTACACCTTC.

The chain joins TRBV5-5 to TRBJ2-5; D possibly corresponds to TRBD2 (6 bases). The CDR3 totals 13 residues. Trimming shortened V by 2 bases and J by 5 bases, and 10 bases separated the two germline ends. Germline V gene data show CDR1 as SGHKS and CDR2 as YYEKEE (reference sequence). The CDR3 nucleotides are TGTGCCAGCAGCTTCCTAGCGACGGAGACCCAGTACTTC. This gives the protein CASSFLATETQYF.

The J gene is TRBJ1-5, the V gene TRBV6-6; 8 bases fit TRBD1. Germline V gene lookup returns CDR1 MNHNY and CDR2 SVGAGI (reference sequence). Unmatched junction bases numbered 10, after V lost 6 bases and J lost 6 bases. This CDR3 has 15 residues. The CDR3 nucleotides read TGTGCCAGCAGCCTTTGGACAGGGTATGTTCAGCCCCAGCATTTT. Amino acid sequence: CASSLWTGYVQPQHF.

The chain links TRBV19 to TRBJ2-1; 14 bases are a match to TRBD2. Germline loops: CDR1 LNHDA, CDR2 SQIVND (reference sequence). V lost 1 base to trimming and J lost 5 bases; unmatched junction nucleotides: 16. The CDR3 spans 21 residues. In DNA form, the CDR3 reads TGTGCCAGTAGTATAGTCCCGGGACTAGCGGGAGTGGTGGGGGAACACAATGAGCAGTTCTTC. Amino acids: CASSIVPGLAGVVGEHNEQFF.